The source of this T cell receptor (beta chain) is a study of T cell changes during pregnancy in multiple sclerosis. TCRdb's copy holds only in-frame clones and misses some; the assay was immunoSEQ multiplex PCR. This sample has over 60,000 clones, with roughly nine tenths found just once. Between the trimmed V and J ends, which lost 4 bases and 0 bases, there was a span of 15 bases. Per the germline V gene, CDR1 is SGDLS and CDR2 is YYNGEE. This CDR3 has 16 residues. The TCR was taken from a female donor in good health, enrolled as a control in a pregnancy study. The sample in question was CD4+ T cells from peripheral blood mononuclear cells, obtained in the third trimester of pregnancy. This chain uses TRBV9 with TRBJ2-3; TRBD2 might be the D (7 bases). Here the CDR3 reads CASSLGGQGSTDTQYF. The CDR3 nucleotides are TGTGCCAGCAGCTTGGGAGGGCAGGGGAGCACAGATACGCAGTATTTT.